This T cell receptor (beta chain) was sequenced for a study of T cell responses to AZD1222 COVID-19 vaccine (dated by TCRdb to about 2021). A note on the overall study: AZD1222 recipients whose second dose came at about 4 weeks and those whose second dose came at about 12 weeks were combined into one group, since spike-specific TCR depth and breadth did not differ between the two schedules. TCR sequencing was performed for roughly 250 trial participants, of whom roughly 200 were given two doses of AZD1222 and some 25 were given two doses of MenACWY control vaccine. Enrollment into the trials was organized by age into subgroups of 18-55, 56-69 and 70-plus years, and those subgroups contained approximately 160, 26 and 62 TCR-sequenced participants, respectively.

Relative to germline, V is 3 bases shorter and J is 0 bases shorter, with 7 bases between their ends. In the germline V gene, CDR1 corresponds to SGHRS and CDR2 to YFSETQ. The CDR3, cysteine through phenylalanine, is 15 amino acids long. Only CDR3 DNA is held: 45 bases, read in frame from base 1. In the case of this clone: This receptor's antigen is unknown. Nothing much larger sits one base from this clone, and base qualities are not available.

The intended sense of this specimen's time point label: baseline before first vaccination. Vaccinee samples were obtained from the UK trials COV001 and COV002, which included a single-blind randomized controlled phase 2/3 trial of AZD1222 (ChAdOx1 nCoV-19) in healthy adults. For TCRbeta chain sequencing, PBMC samples were collected from trial participants at day 0 and at day 28 after the second dose. The CDR3 regions of human TCRbeta chains were subjected to immunosequencing. In the original analysis: Repertoire TCRs were checked for matches against a reference library of SARS-CoV-2-specific TCRs that had been generated using the MIRA antigen-specificity platform. Breadth was defined as the fraction of unique TCRs that were SARS-CoV-2-associated. Depth was defined as the fraction of total T cells that were SARS-CoV-2-associated. Using the MIRA data, each spike-specific TCR was mapped to the spike region that the TCR reacts to and placed in a CD4 or CD8 class. Log10-transformed breadth and depth values were compared by one-way ANOVA with Sidak's multiple comparisons tests. TCRdb obtained this table from immuneACCESS and retained in-frame rearrangements with V and J assigned. These tables miss some clones; where compared with another copy, unresolved V genes account for less than half of the shortfall, and the remainder is unexplained. The DNA gave D and trimming, while V, J and clone size come from that table. The sample contains approximately 200,000 clones, 90% to 95% of them found a single time. The biggest ten clones account for about 9% of the sample.

Overall results and qualifications from the work: Most participants were white British and females outnumbered males, and the authors suggested that clonal diversity may have been underestimated. Because no day 14 peak-response samples were available, repertoires were characterized only after the peak T cell response. In the small 56-69-year group, the increase in depth fell short of significance, most likely because of low power. The vaccine-associated CD4 TCRs covered the entire spike protein, and the dominant responses fell in regions 160-218 and 743-854. Conclusions about previously exposed vaccinees are limited because only a handful of AZD1222 recipients were SARS-CoV-2 seropositive at baseline. Spike-specific TCR breadth and depth rose significantly after two AZD1222 doses compared with day 0 and with MenACWY recipients. Nearly half of unique spike-specific TCRs reportedly recognized epitopes outside regions mutated in the B.1.351 and B.1.1.7 variants.

The clonotype originates from an adult in good health. The sample was peripheral blood, taken on day 0 of AZD1222 vaccination. The V and J segments used are TRBV5-1 and TRBJ1-6; a confident D gene designation cannot be given. CDR3 region: CASSYQSSYNSPLHF. The DNA sequence is TGCGCCAGCAGCTACCAAAGCTCCTATAATTCACCCCTCCACTTT.